This T cell receptor gamma chain was sequenced in a study of γδ T cells in repeated Plasmodium falciparum infection. Across the whole study: Malian repertoires were sampled cross-sectionally without transmission and longitudinally through febrile malaria.

This CDR3 spans 11 amino acids. Looked up from germline, CDR1 is VENAVY and CDR2 is YDSYNSRV. Regarding the study as a whole: Vgamma9/Vdelta2+ T cells showed a stable polyclonal repertoire with shared TCRgamma sequences. Malian children's Vdelta2-negative repertoires appeared more expanded and less diverse than Australians'.

TCRdb re-processed the multiplex PCR reads using CATT. The sample includes roughly 24,000 gamma-chain clones, 3% of them seen just once. Vgamma9/Vdelta2+ and Vdelta2-negative gammadelta T cells were flow-sorted from PBMC for bulk sequencing. This clone was detected ten times or more. Its cognate antigen is unknown. With a far larger clone one base away, a read error is the likely cause. Other DNA sequences in this sample translate to the same CDR3. Input material: gamma-delta T cells from blood. The chain employs TRGV8 and TRGJ1 or TRGJ2. This receptor was identified in a pool of human donors (malaria-infected and uninfected, not separated). The CDR3 reads CATWDRKQKLF. The CDR3 coding sequence is TGCGCCACCTGGGATAGGAAGCAGAAACTCTTT.